The rows below give T cell receptor beta chains drawn from one sample of a study of T-cell reconstitution after alpha-beta-depleted transplantation in children. TCRdb re-called the PCR reads through MiXCR, storing one row per CDR3 protein. This sample has 8,600 or so distinct CDR3 sequences, with 17% found just once. The sequences come from PBMCs, mostly from graft donor cells, collected 60 days after TCRalphabeta/CD19-depleted stem cell transplant. The receptors shown here come from a girl under three years old who had a stem cell transplant for combined immunodeficiency, so the T cells may come from the graft donor. Both conserved end residues are part of each CDR3. Each record gives: J gene, V gene, clone size, D gene, CDR3 protein, CDR3 DNA. The D gene is left open where the match is weak. A clone size is listed for some rows: how often the clone was seen (once, few, many), or a class if it is expanded.

TRBJ2-1 | TRBV19 | many | . | CASSIRPPGTQFNEQFF | TGTGCCAGTAGTATCCGTCCCCCCGGGACACAATTCAATGAGCAGTTCTTC
TRBJ2-1 | TRBV6-2/TRBV6-3 | once | TRBD2 | CASSYLVGLAGGQYNEQFF | TGTGCCAGCAGTTACCTAGTGGGACTAGCGGGAGGTCAATACAATGAGCAGTTCTTC
TRBJ2-7 | TRBV20-1 | many | TRBD2 | CSARDLRGLAGDYEQYF | TGCAGTGCTAGAGATCTAAGGGGACTAGCGGGGGACTACGAGCAGTACTTC
TRBJ2-3 | TRBV9 | few | . | CASSVAGLLSTDTQYF | TGTGCCAGCAGCGTAGCGGGACTTCTAAGCACAGATACGCAGTATTTT
TRBJ1-5 | TRBV6-2/TRBV6-3 | few | . | CASSYHALFLGNQPQHF | TGTGCCAGCAGTTACCATGCATTGTTCCTGGGCAATCAGCCCCAGCATTTT
TRBJ1-5 | TRBV7-2 | . | . | CASSLSGNQPQHF | TGTGCCAGCAGCTTAAGCGGGAATCAGCCCCAGCATTTT
TRBJ2-1 | TRBV28 | . | TRBD1 | CASGTASYNEQFF | TGTGCCAGCGGGACAGCGTCCTACAATGAGCAGTTCTTC
TRBJ2-1 | TRBV24-1 | . | TRBD2 | CATSDPGLADQSSYNEQFF | TGTGCCACCAGTGACCCCGGGCTAGCGGATCAAAGCTCCTACAATGAGCAGTTCTTC
TRBJ1-1 | TRBV20-1 | many | . | CSASEGLNTEAFF | TGCAGTGCTAGTGAGGGACTGAACACTGAAGCTTTCTTT
TRBJ2-6 | TRBV7-9 | . | . | CASSLELTDASGANVLTF | TGTGCCAGCAGCTTAGAGTTGACGGACGCCTCTGGGGCCAACGTCCTGACTTTC